This is a list of T cell receptor beta chains from one sample in a study of blood T cell repertoires in COVID-19. The data were produced by immunoSEQ multiplex PCR, yet TCRdb's version contains in-frame clones alone and is incomplete. The sample includes 300,000 or so clones, about nine tenths of them seen just once. Input material: PBMCs or T cells enriched from blood (not recorded which). These receptors all stem from a woman in her forties or fifties who had been exposed to COVID-19. The CDR3 runs from the conserved cysteine through the conserved F or W. Each record gives: CDR3 DNA, CDR3 protein, D gene, J gene, V gene, clone size. A D gene is named only where the DNA matches it firmly. The size of a clone is reported for some rows only, either as once, few or many, or as a class for expanded clones.

TGTGCCAGCAGCTTATCGAGACAGGGGGCTTCTAATTCACCCCTCCACTTT | CASSLSRQGASNSPLHF | TRBD1 | TRBJ1-6 | TRBV7-8 | .
TGCGCCAGCAGCCAAGGGCGACAGGGGGTAGAAAAACTGTTTTTT | CASSQGRQGVEKLFF | TRBD1 | TRBJ1-4 | TRBV4-1 | once
TGCGCCAGCAGGGGTAGCGGGTCCACAGAGACCCAGTACTTC | CASRGSGSTETQYF | TRBD2 | TRBJ2-5 | TRBV5-1 | .
TGTGCCAGCAGTTTCCGGGGTCCCACTGAAGCTTTCTTT | CASSFRGPTEAFF | . | TRBJ1-1 | TRBV28 | .
TGCGCCATCAAGCTAATCGCGGCAAGAGAGACCCAGTACTTC | CAIKLIAARETQYF | . | TRBJ2-5 | TRBV5-1 | .
TGTGCCAGCAGTTTATCAACCGGGACAGGGGGCTTTGGGACTAATGAAAAACTGTTTTTT | CASSLSTGTGGFGTNEKLFF | TRBD1 | TRBJ1-4 | TRBV27 | .
TGTGCCAGCAGCAACCGGGACAGGGGAATCTACGAGCAGTACTTC | CASSNRDRGIYEQYF | TRBD1 | TRBJ2-7 | TRBV27 | .
TGTGCCAGCAGCGTAACGGGGAGAACCGGGGAGCTGTTTTTT | CASSVTGRTGELFF | . | TRBJ2-2 | TRBV9 | few
TGTGCCAGCAGCCAAGATCCAGGGTACGGGGAGCTGTTTTTT | CASSQDPGYGELFF | . | TRBJ2-2 | TRBV3-1/TRBV3-2 | .
TGTGCCAGCAGCTTGTTGGCGGGGCTAAGCTCCTACGAGCAGTACTTC | CASSLLAGLSSYEQYF | . | TRBJ2-7 | TRBV5-5 | .
TGTGCCAGCAGTAACGGACAGGGCCTCCTTTATGGCTACACCTTC | CASSNGQGLLYGYTF | TRBD1 | TRBJ1-2 | TRBV6-5 | .
TGTGCCAGCAGTGAATACTACGAGCAGTACTTC | CASSEYYEQYF | . | TRBJ2-7 | TRBV6-1 | .
TGTGCCAGCAGCCTAGGACAGGGGGCGCCGTCCCAGTACTTC | CASSLGQGAPSQYF | TRBD1 | TRBJ2-5 | TRBV13 | .
TGTGCCAGCAGACCCTCGGGGAGCGGTGCGTACGAGCAGTACTTC | CASRPSGSGAYEQYF | . | TRBJ2-7 | TRBV6-5 | .
TGTGCCAGCAGTCACGCGGGAGGTACCGGGGAGCTGTTTTTT | CASSHAGGTGELFF | TRBD2 | TRBJ2-2 | TRBV6-5 | .
TGCAGCGTGGGACTGGGCTCTGGAAACACCATATATTTT | CSVGLGSGNTIYF | . | TRBJ1-3 | TRBV29-1 | once
TGTGCCAGCAGTGCCTCAGGACAGGGGGCTAGTCAGCCCCAGCATTTT | CASSASGQGASQPQHF | TRBD1 | TRBJ1-5 | TRBV6-1 | .
TGTGCCAGCAGCCTCCTAGATTATGGCTACACCTTC | CASSLLDYGYTF | . | TRBJ1-2 | TRBV5-6 | .
TGTGCCAGTAGTATTGGCTTACACACCGGGGAGCTGTTTTTT | CASSIGLHTGELFF | . | TRBJ2-2 | TRBV19 | few
TGTGCCAGCAGTTGGCGGAAGAACACCGGGGAGCTGTTTTTT | CASSWRKNTGELFF | . | TRBJ2-2 | TRBV2 | once
TGCGCCAGCAGCTTGAAAGCGGGGCGTAACACAGATACGCAGTATTTT | CASSLKAGRNTDTQYF | TRBD2 | TRBJ2-3 | TRBV5-1 | .
TGTGCCAGCAGCGCCCCGGGAGGGCACACTGAAGCTTTCTTT | CASSAPGGHTEAFF | . | TRBJ1-1 | TRBV9 | .
TGTGCCATCAGTCCATTCAGGGTGAAGGATTCACCCCTCCACTTT | CAISPFRVKDSPLHF | . | TRBJ1-6 | TRBV10-3 | once
TGTGCCAGCAGCCAAGACTTAGGGGGTCGGGAGACCCAGTACTTC | CASSQDLGGRETQYF | . | TRBJ2-5 | TRBV4-2 | .
TGCGCCAGCCGCTCACCAACAGGGGAGCAGTTCTTC | CASRSPTGEQFF | . | TRBJ2-1 | TRBV4-1 | .
TGTGCCAGCAGCCCTAGAGCGGGGGGCACAGATACGCAGTATTTT | CASSPRAGGTDTQYF | TRBD2 | TRBJ2-3 | TRBV3-1/TRBV3-2 | once
TGTGCCAGCAGCGCGGGGGGTGCAACTAATGAAAAACTGTTTTTT | CASSAGGATNEKLFF | . | TRBJ1-4 | TRBV9 | .
TGTGCCAGCAGGGTACAGGGTGGCGATTCACCCCTCCACTTT | CASRVQGGDSPLHF | . | TRBJ1-6 | TRBV6-5 | once
TGTGCCAGCATGAGAGGCGGCTATGGCTACACCTTC | CASMRGGYGYTF | . | TRBJ1-2 | TRBV28 | .
TGTGCCAGCAGCGAAAAAAGGGGGGGCTACGAGCAGTACTTC | CASSEKRGGYEQYF | . | TRBJ2-7 | TRBV7-2 | .
TGCGCCAGCAGCATCGAAGGGGGTGGCTATGGCTACACCTTC | CASSIEGGGYGYTF | . | TRBJ1-2 | TRBV5-1 | .
TGTGCCAGTAGTATTTCGGTTCTAGCGGCATACAATGAGGCTCGTCAGTTCTTC | CASSISVLAAYNEARQFF | TRBD2 | TRBJ2-1 | TRBV19 | .
TGCAGTGCTAGAGGTTCGTACGAGCAGTACTTC | CSARGSYEQYF | . | TRBJ2-7 | TRBV20-1 | .
TGTGCCAGCAGACAGGAGGGATTATTCTATGGCTACACCTTC | CASRQEGLFYGYTF | . | TRBJ1-2 | TRBV6-5 | .
TGTGCCAGCAGCAGACTAGCGGGGGGGTACAATGAGCAGTTCTTC | CASSRLAGGYNEQFF | TRBD2 | TRBJ2-1 | TRBV2 | .
TGTGCCAGCAGCCTGTCGAGGATGCTACGTGGCTACACCTTC | CASSLSRMLRGYTF | . | TRBJ1-2 | TRBV7-2 | once
TGTGCCAGCAGCCAATACACAGGCTACCTATCTGGGGCCAACGTCCTGACTTTC | CASSQYTGYLSGANVLTF | . | TRBJ2-6 | TRBV7-9 | .
TGTGCCAGTGGCAACAGGCCGAACTACGAGCAGTACTTC | CASGNRPNYEQYF | . | TRBJ2-7 | TRBV19 | few
TGTGCCAGTCGTCAGGGGGCGAATGGCTACACCTTC | CASRQGANGYTF | TRBD1 | TRBJ1-2 | TRBV19 | .
TGTGCCAGCTCACCTGGACTAGCGGGGGCTGACTACGAGCAGTACTTC | CASSPGLAGADYEQYF | TRBD2 | TRBJ2-7 | TRBV18 | .
TGTGCCAGCGCGGGGGTCGGGTCACCCCTCCACTTT | CASAGVGSPLHF | . | TRBJ1-6 | TRBV3-1/TRBV3-2 | .
TGTGCTAGTGGTTTGGTTAGCGGGGGACAAGAGACCCAGTACTTC | CASGLVSGGQETQYF | TRBD2 | TRBJ2-5 | TRBV12-5 | .